This T cell receptor beta chain appears in the sequencing data of a study of cytomegalovirus exposure and HLA in healthy donors. Across the whole study: Membership in the Caucasian-associated ancestry cluster was found for around 81% of roughly 360 genotyped donors. Study-wide results and caveats: Most TCR sequences were uncommon, yet certain public TCRs appeared in many donors. A later analysis revealed that TCR association rates differed between HLA loci, peaking at DRB1 and bottoming out at HLA-C.

Primers for the PCR totalled 60 Vbeta and 13 Jbeta. Using immunoSEQ multiplex PCR, the repertoire was profiled, and TCRdb retains in-frame clones only, with some absent. The sample holds 100,000 to 150,000 clones. About this clone: Its antigen is not identified.

Trimming shortened V by 6 bases and J by 5 bases, and 15 bases separated the two germline ends. CDR3 length: 14 amino acids. Germline lookup yields CDR1 SGDLS and CDR2 YYNGEE. The clonotype originates from a young man in good health and CMV-seronegative. The chain has TRBV9 and TRBJ2-1, with D possibly matching TRBD2 (7 bases). Sequencing was done on a sample of PBMCs. CDR3 in amino acids: CASMGGGRNNEQFF. The CDR3 nucleotides read TGTGCCAGCATGGGAGGGGGGCGTAACAATGAGCAGTTCTTC.